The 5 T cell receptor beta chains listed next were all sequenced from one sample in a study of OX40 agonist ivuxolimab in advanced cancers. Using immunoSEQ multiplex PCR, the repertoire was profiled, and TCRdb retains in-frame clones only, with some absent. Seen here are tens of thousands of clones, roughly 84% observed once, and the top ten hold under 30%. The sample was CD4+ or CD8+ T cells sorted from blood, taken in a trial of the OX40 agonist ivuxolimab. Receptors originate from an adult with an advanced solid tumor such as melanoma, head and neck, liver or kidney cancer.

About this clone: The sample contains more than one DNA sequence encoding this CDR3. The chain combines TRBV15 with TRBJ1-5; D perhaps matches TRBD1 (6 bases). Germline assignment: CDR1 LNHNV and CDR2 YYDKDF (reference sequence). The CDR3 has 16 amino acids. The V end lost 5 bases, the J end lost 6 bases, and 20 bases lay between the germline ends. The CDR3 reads CATSASPPQGSQPQHF. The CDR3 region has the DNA TGTGCCACCAGCGCATCTCCCCCACAGGGAAGTCAGCCCCAGCATTTT.

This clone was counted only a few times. The CDR3 DNA reads as TGCGCCAGCAGTGAGAATGTCCTCAGGGAAGCTTTCTTT. It translates to CASSENVLREAFF. The chain recombines TRBV10-1 with TRBJ1-1; unclear D gene. The CDR3 is made up of 13 amino acids. Germline V gives CDR1 WNHNN, CDR2 SYGVQD (reference sequence). V lost 2 bases to trimming and J lost 8 bases, with 12 bases between them.

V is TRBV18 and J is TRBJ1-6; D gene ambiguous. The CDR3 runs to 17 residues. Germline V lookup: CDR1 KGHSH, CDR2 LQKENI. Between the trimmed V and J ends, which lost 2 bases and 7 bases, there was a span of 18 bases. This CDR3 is CASSPADGYRANSPLHF. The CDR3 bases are TGTGCCAGCTCACCAGCAGATGGGTACAGAGCGAATTCACCCCTCCACTTT.

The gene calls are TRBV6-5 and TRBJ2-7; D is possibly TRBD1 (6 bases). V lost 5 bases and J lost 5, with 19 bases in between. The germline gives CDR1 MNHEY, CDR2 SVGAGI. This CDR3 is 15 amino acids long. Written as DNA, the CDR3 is TGTGCCAGCAGTCCCACACGGGCGCCAGGGGACGAGCAGTACTTC. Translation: CASSPTRAPGDEQYF.

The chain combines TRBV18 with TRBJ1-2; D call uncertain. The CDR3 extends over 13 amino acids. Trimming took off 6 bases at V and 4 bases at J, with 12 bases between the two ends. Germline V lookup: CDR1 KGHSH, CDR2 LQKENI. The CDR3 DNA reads TGTGCCAGCTCCCGCGCAGATACCTATGGCTACACCTTC. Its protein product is CASSRADTYGYTF.